This record looks at one T cell receptor beta chain sequence and its context. This receptor's antigen is unknown. No base-level quality is on record; no much larger clone is a single base apart. The data originate from a study of CD8+CD57+ T cells in acquired aplastic anemia (dated by TCRdb to 2016 to 2018). The study in broad terms: A mean of around 3.2 ug of DNA, ranging from 0.2 to 27.4 ug, was extracted from sorted CD4+ and CD8+ cells. CD8+CD57+ expansion was defined as frequency above the mean frequency observed in healthy subjects.

Overall study results and their limits: Patients and healthy controls showed no significant difference in CD8+ Simpson's diversity (P=0.060). Around 28 CD8+ CDR3 sequences were found to be shared between patients and controls, but these sequences appeared to be highly expressed in patients and within the immunodominant clones of the patients.

Profiling of TCR beta VDJ combinations and CDR3 sequences used genomic DNA as the template. An Illumina HiSeq 2000 was the platform used for TCR repertoire sequencing. In the original analysis: TRBV/TRBJ rearrangement plots, CDR3 size and DJ length profiles, and Simpson's diversity index were used to evaluate the repertoires. The immunodominant clone was defined as the most abundant DNA sequence in deep sequencing data. CDR3 amino acid sequences were screened for sharing across subjects and were compared with published repertoires and the VDJdb database. In-frame beta chains were kept once TCRdb had trimmed the public reads at Q25 with fastp and called clones with MiXCR. Here each entry gathers all rows of one CDR3 protein and keeps the most common genes and DNA. The V and J calls and clone size come from TCRdb's table, not from the authors' own analysis. The sample table holds about 190,000 distinct CDR3 sequences, of which less than 60% were seen once. Approximately 9.7% of the sample is held by the ten biggest clonotypes.

Flow cytometry had shown CD8+CD57+ cell expansion in the patients selected for sequencing. Every patient had a diagnosis of severe acquired aplastic anemia based on International Study of Aplastic Anemia and Agranulocytosis and Camitta criteria. Patients had received no therapy at the time of blood sampling. In this study, sorted CD4+ and CD8+ T cells from the blood of healthy subjects and of severe aplastic anemia patients had their TCR repertoires deep-sequenced. Patients were enrolled in the USA under clinicaltrials.gov protocols 00001620, 01623167, 00001397, 00071045, 00081523 and 00961064. Ficoll-Paque density gradient centrifugation was used to isolate peripheral blood mononuclear cells. Before DNA extraction, CD4+ and CD8+ T cells were sorted by FACS or by magnetic beads. The CDR3 has 14 amino acids, counting the end cysteine and phenylalanine. This entry keeps only the CDR3 DNA: 42 bases, framed from base 1. Germline trimming amounts to 5 bases on V and 2 bases on J, with 4 as the count of junction bases outside the gene matches. According to the germline V gene, CDR1 reads SGHRS and CDR2 reads YFSETQ.

The V and J segments used are TRBV5-1 and TRBJ2-3, with TRBD2 identical over 8 junction bases. The TCR sequence derives from a human donor with aplastic anemia. What was sequenced was sorted CD4+, CD8+, or CD8+CD57+ T cells (not recorded which) from PBMCs. In nucleotide form, the sequence is TGCGCCAGCAGTTCGGGACTAGTCACAGATACGCAGTATTTT. Translated, it reads CASSSGLVTDTQYF. Outside the CDR3, residues come from the reference TRBV5-1 and TRBJ2-3 proteins, so the full variable domain is: KAGVTQTPRYLIKTRGQQVTLSCSPISGHRSVSWYQQTPGQGLQFLFEYFSETQRNKGNFPGRFSGRQFSNSRSEMNVSTLELGDSALYLCASSSGLVTDTQYFGPGTRLTVL.